This TCR beta chain was identified in a study of OX40 agonist ivuxolimab in advanced cancers. As for the study in general: Given to patients was ivuxolimab, an agonistic anti-OX40 (CD134) antibody. Averaging about 60 years in age, with a range of roughly 20 to 90, the cohort was 82.7% male.

Study outcomes and limitations: Normalized T-cell clonal expansion was also low in a subset of nonresponders. Fewer expanded clones were found on average in CD4+ than in CD8+ T cells.

The J segment lost 5 bases and the V segment lost 6 bases, leaving 12 bases of the junction unmatched. This CDR3 has 17 residues. The V gene's germline CDR1 is SGHRS and CDR2 YFSETQ. Libraries were prepared by immunoSEQ multiplex PCR; TCRdb keeps only in-frame clonotypes and omits some of them. The table has over 55,000 clones, 65% to 85% seen once. On this clone itself: The antigen remains undetermined.

The sequence was obtained from an adult with an advanced solid tumor such as melanoma, head and neck, liver or kidney cancer. The material sequenced was CD4+ or CD8+ T cells sorted from blood, taken in a trial of the OX40 agonist ivuxolimab. The genes are TRBV5-1 and TRBJ2-3; TRBD2 matches at 13 bases. CDR3 in amino acids: CASKLVGTSGTGDTQYF. As DNA, the CDR3 is TGCGCCAGCAAGCTGGTGGGGACTAGCGGGACGGGAGATACGCAGTATTTT.